These T cell receptor beta chains were read from a single sample in a study of blood T cell repertoires in COVID-19. Repertoires were generated with immunoSEQ multiplex PCR, while TCRdb's copy carries only in-frame clones and drops some. There are approximately 300,000 clones in the sample; approximately 87% occur only once, and under 4.5% lies in the top ten. Material for sequencing was peripheral blood. These receptors were taken from a woman between 50 and 59 years old with active or convalescent COVID-19. Both conserved end residues are part of each CDR3. A D gene is named only where the DNA matches it firmly. Clone sizes are given selectively: once, few, many, or a class where the clone is expanded.

V	size	J	D	DNA	CDR3
TRBV4-2	NA	TRBJ1-2	NA	TGTGCCAGCAGCCAAACAGGGATCTATGGCTACACCTTC	CASSQTGIYGYTF
TRBV6-6	NA	TRBJ2-7	TRBD2	TGTGCCAGCAGTCCCGGGACTAGTTCCACTTTGTACGAGCAGTACTTC	CASSPGTSSTLYEQYF
TRBV6-1	NA	TRBJ2-5	NA	TGTGCCAGCCGCCCACGTCAGGGAGGAGGAGAGACCCAGTACTTC	CASRPRQGGGETQYF
TRBV5-1	few	TRBJ1-2	TRBD1	TGCGCCAGCAGCTTGGTAGGACAGGGGTCTTTCGGCTACACCTTC	CASSLVGQGSFGYTF
TRBV5-1	NA	TRBJ2-7	TRBD1	TGCGCCAGCAGCTTCCAGGGGGATATCTCCTACGAGCAGTACTTC	CASSFQGDISYEQYF
TRBV28	NA	TRBJ2-3	TRBD2	TGTGCCAGCAGTTTATTGCGCGGGAGAGTTGGCACAGATACGCAGTATTTT	CASSLLRGRVGTDTQYF
TRBV15	NA	TRBJ2-5	TRBD2	TGTGCCACCAGCAGAGCGGGGGGCGATAGCGGGGGGGCGGATGAGACCCAGTACTTC	CATSRAGGDSGGADETQYF
TRBV10-2	NA	TRBJ2-1	NA	TGCGCCAGCAGCCTTTACAGCGAGGGCTACAATGAGCAGTTCTTC	CASSLYSEGYNEQFF
TRBV7-2	NA	TRBJ1-6	NA	TGTGCCAGCAGCGCACAGTTGGTGGGTTCACCCCTCCACTTT	CASSAQLVGSPLHF
TRBV19	NA	TRBJ2-2	TRBD1	TGTGCCAGTAGTATTCTCCCGGGACAGGGAACCGGGGAGCTGTTTTTT	CASSILPGQGTGELFF
TRBV19	NA	TRBJ2-6	NA	TGTGCCAGTACGATTGGGGACATCTCTGGGGCCAACGTCCTGACTTTC	CASTIGDISGANVLTF
TRBV3-1/TRBV3-2	NA	TRBJ2-1	NA	TGTGCCAGCAGCCAAGATTTGAGGAGTGAGCAGTTCTTC	CASSQDLRSEQFF
TRBV3-1/TRBV3-2	NA	TRBJ1-2	NA	TGTGCCAGCAGCCCCCGGGGGGGGGAGGGAGGCTACACCTTC	CASSPRGGEGGYTF
TRBV6-1	few	TRBJ1-2	NA	TGTGCCAGCAGTGAATGGCGGGGGAGTAGCAATGGTGGCTACACCTTC	CASSEWRGSSNGGYTF
TRBV2	NA	TRBJ1-1	NA	TGTGCCACCGAGACCATACAGGGATGCGCTGAAGCTTTCTTT	CATETIQGCAEAFF
TRBV7-3	NA	TRBJ1-2	TRBD1	TGTGCCAGCAGCATGGACAGGGTCGCTGCGGGCTACACCTTC	CASSMDRVAAGYTF
TRBV16	few	TRBJ1-1	NA	TGTGCCAGCAGCCAACACCAGGGGTCGTTGGCTGAAGCTTTCTTT	CASSQHQGSLAEAFF
TRBV6-5	NA	TRBJ1-5	TRBD1	TGTGCCAGCAGCCCAACAGGGGGATACAATCAGCCCCAGCATTTT	CASSPTGGYNQPQHF
TRBV29-1	once	TRBJ1-2	NA	TGCAGCGTTGTAGTTTCCCAGGGCTGGGACTTC	CSVVVSQGWDF
TRBV5-1	NA	TRBJ1-1	TRBD1	TGCGCCAGCAGAAGCGGACAGGCGAACACTGAAGCTTTCTTT	CASRSGQANTEAFF
TRBV28	once	TRBJ1-5	TRBD1	TGTGCCAGCAGCCTAGACAGGGTTTGGCAGCCCCAGCATTTT	CASSLDRVWQPQHF
TRBV5-1	once	TRBJ1-2	NA	TGCGCCAGCAGCTTGGAGGCCCAGGGTAGCGGCTACACCTTC	CASSLEAQGSGYTF
TRBV6-5	NA	TRBJ1-6	NA	TGTGCCAGCATCCAGACAGCTAATAATTCACCCCTCCACTTT	CASIQTANNSPLHF
TRBV5-1	NA	TRBJ2-7	TRBD2	TGCGCCAGCAGCCGGACTAGCGAATCCTACGAGCAGTACTTC	CASSRTSESYEQYF
TRBV4-3	NA	TRBJ1-2	TRBD1	TGCGCCAGCAGCCCTGGCAGGGGGTCCCCCAGCTATGGCTACACCTTC	CASSPGRGSPSYGYTF
TRBV27	NA	TRBJ2-7	NA	TGTGCCAGCAGTTTATCAGGGACACCTGTCTACGAGCAGTACTTC	CASSLSGTPVYEQYF
TRBV6-5	many	TRBJ1-2	TRBD1	TGTGCCAGCAGTCTAAACAGGGGTAACTATGGCTACACCTTC	CASSLNRGNYGYTF
TRBV19	NA	TRBJ1-1	NA	TGTGCCAGTAGTATGGGGGCGCAGGTGGGCACTGAAGCTTTCTTT	CASSMGAQVGTEAFF
TRBV2	few	TRBJ1-5	NA	TGTGCCAGCAGTGAGGGCCTCTCTAGCAATCAGCCCCAGCATTTT	CASSEGLSSNQPQHF
TRBV29-1	NA	TRBJ1-1	TRBD1	TGCAGCGCCTCGGGACAGGGAGGAGCTGAAGCTTTCTTT	CSASGQGGAEAFF
TRBV29-1	NA	TRBJ1-6	TRBD1	TGCAGCGTTGAGACGGGACAGGGGGCAGCCTATAATTCACCCCTCCACTTT	CSVETGQGAAYNSPLHF
TRBV5-4	NA	TRBJ1-1	NA	TGTGCCAGCAGCCCGGGAGGGTCGGGCTACGTTGAAGCTTTCTTT	CASSPGGSGYVEAFF
TRBV6-5	NA	TRBJ2-5	NA	TGTGCCAGCACCCCGGGACACGGGGTTCTGTCCCAGTACTTC	CASTPGHGVLSQYF
TRBV27	NA	TRBJ1-2	TRBD1	TGTGCCAGCAGTTTAGTTGGGACAGGGGGCGTCCGGGGGTACGGCTACACCTTC	CASSLVGTGGVRGYGYTF
TRBV30	NA	TRBJ1-6	NA	TGTGCCTGGAGTGTACTCGGTACAAGGGGTTCACCCCTCCACTTT	CAWSVLGTRGSPLHF
TRBV9	NA	TRBJ1-1	NA	TGTGCCAGCAGCGTAGGCAGTGAAGCTTTCTTT	CASSVGSEAFF
TRBV19	NA	TRBJ2-2	TRBD1	TGTGCCAGTAGCAGACAGGGGACCGGGGAGCTGTTTTTT	CASSRQGTGELFF
TRBV11-2	few	TRBJ2-2	TRBD2	TGTGCCAGCAACGGAGGCGGGGGGACATACACCGGGGAGCTGTTTTTT	CASNGGGGTYTGELFF
TRBV24-1	NA	TRBJ2-3	TRBD1	TGTGCCACCAGTCAGGGACAGGGGAGCACAGATACGCAGTATTTT	CATSQGQGSTDTQYF
TRBV28	NA	TRBJ2-6	NA	TGTGCCAGCAGTCGTATCAGGGTCTCTGGGGCCAACGTCCTGACTTTC	CASSRIRVSGANVLTF
TRBV29-1	NA	TRBJ1-1	NA	TGCAGCGTTAAACCCCACGACAGCGTGAACACTGAAGCTTTCTTT	CSVKPHDSVNTEAFF
TRBV25-1	NA	TRBJ1-3	TRBD1	TGTGCCAGCAGTGCTCAGACAGGGGTAGGAAACACCATATATTTT	CASSAQTGVGNTIYF
TRBV2	NA	TRBJ2-3	NA	TGTGCCAGCGGGGAGTGGGTAGATACGCAGTATTTT	CASGEWVDTQYF
TRBV24-1	once	TRBJ2-7	TRBD2	TGTGCCACCAGTCGCGGGGGAGGCGCCTACGAGCAGTACTTC	CATSRGGGAYEQYF
TRBV4-3	NA	TRBJ1-5	NA	TGCGCCAGCAGCCTAGGACAGCACGATCAGCCCCAGCATTTT	CASSLGQHDQPQHF
TRBV27	NA	TRBJ2-3	TRBD2	TGTGCCAGCAGTTCAGGGCGGGGGTACACAGATACGCAGTATTTT	CASSSGRGYTDTQYF
TRBV27	NA	TRBJ1-2	NA	TGTGCCAGCAGTTTCTCGGGAGGGGCTTTCTATGGCTACACCTTC	CASSFSGGAFYGYTF
TRBV18	NA	TRBJ1-1	TRBD1	TGTGCCAGCTCACCCGGACAGGACACTGAAGCTTTCTTT	CASSPGQDTEAFF
TRBV6-5	NA	TRBJ1-5	TRBD1	TGTGCCAGCAGGGGGACAGGGTCCAATCAGCCCCAGCATTTT	CASRGTGSNQPQHF
TRBV5-4	NA	TRBJ2-2	NA	TGTGCCAGCAGCTTGACAGGGCGCCCCGGGGAGCTGTTTTTT	CASSLTGRPGELFF
TRBV10-2	NA	TRBJ1-5	NA	TGCGCCAGCAGTGAGTCGGGCAGAGATCAGCCCCAGCATTTT	CASSESGRDQPQHF
TRBV27	NA	TRBJ2-3	TRBD1	TGTGCCAGCAGTCTTTACAATGGACAGGGGGCGCGAGGATCCACAGATACGCAGTATTTT	CASSLYNGQGARGSTDTQYF
TRBV2	NA	TRBJ2-7	TRBD2	TGTGCCAGCAGTGAATCAGGACTAGCGGCTAAGGGGCAGTACTTC	CASSESGLAAKGQYF
TRBV30	NA	TRBJ2-3	TRBD2	TGTGCCTGGAGTGGGGGGGGAAGCACAGATACGCAGTATTTT	CAWSGGGSTDTQYF
TRBV7-2	few	TRBJ1-2	TRBD1	TGTGCCAGCAGCTACGGAGGGGGCGTAGGCTACACCTTC	CASSYGGGVGYTF
TRBV19	NA	TRBJ1-2	NA	TGTGCCAGTAAATATGGGGCAGGGCCTAACTATGGCTACACCTTC	CASKYGAGPNYGYTF
TRBV19	NA	TRBJ1-1	NA	TGTGCCAGTAGTATAGGGGCCGCCTGGAACACTGAAGCTTTCTTT	CASSIGAAWNTEAFF
TRBV9	many	TRBJ1-5	NA	TGTGCCAGCAGCGTAGGCGGTGCTAAACAGCCCCAGCATTTT	CASSVGGAKQPQHF
TRBV9	few	TRBJ1-6	TRBD1	TGTGCCAGCAGCTCCCGACAGGGACCACCCCTCCACTTT	CASSSRQGPPLHF